The T cell receptor (beta chain) under discussion was sequenced for a study of T cells after yellow fever vaccination. The study's findings and limits: The secondary T-cell response peaked on day 5, not day 15, but was weaker. Detected again after the booster were most primary-vaccination clones, at 95% to 98% CD4 and about 90% CD8.

This clonotype appeared many times. What it binds is not known. Germline loops: CDR1 MGHRA, CDR2 YSYEKL. Between the trimmed V and J ends, which lost 4 bases and 5 bases, there was a span of 13 bases. CDR3 length: 14 amino acids. 5'RACE template switching generated TCR cDNA, adding a universal primer site and UMIs. TCRdb passed the 5' RACE reads through MiXCR, listing each CDR3 protein once. The sample holds 150,000 to 200,000 distinct CDR3 sequences, 11% seen once. The V call is TRBV4-1, the J call TRBJ2-3; D is unclear. The origin of this receptor is a man between 18 and 35 years old who received the YFV17D yellow fever vaccine. This sample comprised CD8+ T cells sorted from PBMCs, obtained 15 days after the yellow fever booster vaccination. In DNA form, the CDR3 reads TGCGCCAGCAGCCCTGAGGTCCCCATAGATACGCAGTATTTT. Residues: CASSPEVPIDTQYF.